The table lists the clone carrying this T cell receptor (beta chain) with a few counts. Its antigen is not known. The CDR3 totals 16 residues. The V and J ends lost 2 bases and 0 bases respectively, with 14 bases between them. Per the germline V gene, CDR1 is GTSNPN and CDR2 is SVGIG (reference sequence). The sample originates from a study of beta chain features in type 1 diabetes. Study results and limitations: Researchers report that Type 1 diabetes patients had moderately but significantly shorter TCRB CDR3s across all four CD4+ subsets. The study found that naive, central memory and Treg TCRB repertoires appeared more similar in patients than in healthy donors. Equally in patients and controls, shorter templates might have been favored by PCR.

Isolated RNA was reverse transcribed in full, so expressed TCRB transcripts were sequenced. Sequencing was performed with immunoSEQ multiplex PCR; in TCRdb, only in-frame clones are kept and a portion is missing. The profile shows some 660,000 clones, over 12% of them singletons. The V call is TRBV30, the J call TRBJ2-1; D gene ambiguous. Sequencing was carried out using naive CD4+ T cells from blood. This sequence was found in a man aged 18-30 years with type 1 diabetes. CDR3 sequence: CAWSLLGRSSYNEQFF. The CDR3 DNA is TGTGCCTGGAGTCTACTTGGCAGGAGCTCCTACAATGAGCAGTTCTTC. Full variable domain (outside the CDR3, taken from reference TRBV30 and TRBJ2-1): SQTIHQWPATLVQPVGSPLSLECTVEGTSNPNLYWYRQAAGRGLQLLFYSVGIGQISSEVPQNLSASRPQDRQFILSSKKLLLSDSGFYLCAWSLLGRSSYNEQFFGPGTRLTVL.